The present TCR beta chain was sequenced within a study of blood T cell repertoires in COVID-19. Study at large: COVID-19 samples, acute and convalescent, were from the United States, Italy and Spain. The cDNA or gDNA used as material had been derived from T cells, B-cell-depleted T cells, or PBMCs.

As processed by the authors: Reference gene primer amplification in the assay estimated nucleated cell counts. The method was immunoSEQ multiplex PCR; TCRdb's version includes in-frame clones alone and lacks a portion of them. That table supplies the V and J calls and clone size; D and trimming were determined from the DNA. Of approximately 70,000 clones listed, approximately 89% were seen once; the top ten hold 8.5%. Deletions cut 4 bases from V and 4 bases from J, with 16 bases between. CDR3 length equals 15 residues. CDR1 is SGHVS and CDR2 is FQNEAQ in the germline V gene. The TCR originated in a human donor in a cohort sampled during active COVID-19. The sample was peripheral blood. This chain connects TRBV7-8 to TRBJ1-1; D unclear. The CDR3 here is CASSWVVRRSTEAFF. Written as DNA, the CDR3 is TGTGCCAGCAGCTGGGTGGTGAGGAGAAGCACTGAAGCTTTCTTT.